The T cell receptor (beta chain) described here comes from a study of T cells in Graves' hyperthyroidism and ophthalmopathy. A total of 16 residues make up the CDR3, ends included. Germline V gives CDR1 SGHTA, CDR2 FQGTGA. With regard to this clonotype: The CDR3 carries no conserved terminal phenylalanine or tryptophan, so it likely arises from a read error. The DNA is omitted, as the CDR3 cannot be located on it reliably, and the CDR3 follows TCRdb's listing.

Each diagnosis was grounded in clinical symptoms, serum thyroxine and TRAb, thyroid ultrasound, and orbital computed tomography. Using RNA transcripts as the source, TCR beta CDR3 regions were amplified. The HTBI set primed first-round TCR CDR3 RT-PCR. TCRdb itself ran the multiplex PCR reads through MiXCR, one entry per CDR3 protein. The data show 450,000 to 700,000 distinct CDR3 sequences, around 46% seen once. The sample consisted of peripheral blood or thyroid tissue (not recorded which). The V and J genes are TRBV7-3 and TRBJ2-2. This sequence originates from a woman aged 18-35 years with Graves' hyperthyroidism. The CDR3 region is CASTIAIAENTGELYV.